Following are 2 T cell receptor beta chains from one sample sequenced in a study of OX40 agonist ivuxolimab in advanced cancers. TCRdb's copy holds only in-frame clones and misses some; the assay was immunoSEQ multiplex PCR. This sample yields some 66,000 clones, of which around four fifths are seen a single time; 2% to 2.5% belongs to the top ten. The sequences come from CD4+ or CD8+ T cells sorted from blood, collected in a trial of the OX40 agonist ivuxolimab. These receptors were collected from an adult with an advanced solid tumor such as melanoma, head and neck, liver or kidney cancer.

This clone has only one observation. The chain is built from TRBV28 and TRBJ1-5, with unresolved D. V shed 5 bases and J shed 8 bases, with 7 bases lying between them. Per germline, CDR1 MDHEN and CDR2 SYDVKM. The CDR3 is 11 amino acids. The CDR3 region has the DNA TGTGCCAGCAGTGAACAGAAGCCCCAGCATTTT. This gives the protein CASSEQKPQHF. Based on the CDR3 plus reference TRBV28 and TRBJ1-5, the full variable domain is DVKVTQSSRYLVKRTGEKVFLECVQDMDHENMFWYRQDPGLGLRLIYFSYDVKMKEKGDIPEGYSVSREKKERFSLILESASTNQTSMYLCASSEQKPQHFGDGTRLSIL.

With respect to this clone: A read error may be the cause here, since a much bigger clone is one base away. The sample holds other DNA sequences that translate to the same CDR3. V gene TRBV29-1 combines with J gene TRBJ2-5, with 10 bases fitting TRBD2. The CDR3 extends over 13 amino acids. With V trimmed by 2 bases and J by 4 bases, 1 base remained unmatched. Germline CDR1 SQVTM, CDR2 ANQGSEA. In nucleotides, the CDR3 is TGCAGCGTTGAAACTAGCGGGACAGAGACCCAGTACTTC. Amino acids: CSVETSGTETQYF. Together with reference TRBV29-1 and TRBJ2-5, the CDR3 gives the full variable domain: SAVISQKPSRDICQRGTSLTIQCQVDSQVTMMFWYRQQPGQSLTLIATANQGSEATYESGFVIDKFPISRPNLTFSTLTVSNMSPEDSSIYLCSVETSGTETQYFGPGTRLLVL.